This T cell receptor (beta chain) was identified in a study of T cell repertoires in aging, cancer and after chemotherapy. Study-wide background: Roughly 8.8 million TCR reads made up the full dataset.

The germline V gene encodes CDR1 ENHRY and CDR2 SYGVKD. V shed 9 bases and J 0 bases; nucleotides not matched to a gene: 5. The CDR3 loop spans 14 amino acids. This clonotype is large in the sample. Its antigen is unidentified. Study-level results: Age-matched healthy donors had significantly more diverse, less clonal blood TCR repertoires than untreated cancer patients. Median generation probability rose over the chemotherapy interval in each cancer cohort, suggesting rebound thymic output. Healthy donors lost TCR diversity with age mainly through richness, cancer patients through richness and evenness.

Peripheral blood genomic DNA, not sorted cells or RNA, was the template. A mixed TRB-A/B primer pool amplified rearranged TRB by multiplex touch-down PCR. TCRdb re-derived calls from the multiplex PCR reads in MiXCR, one entry per CDR3 protein. The data show 500 to 750 distinct CDR3 sequences, roughly 28% seen once. The sample consisted of blood. The rearrangement uses TRBV10-3 and TRBJ2-7, with 10 bases fitting TRBD1. The receptor was derived from a human donor in good health. CDR3 nucleotides: TGTGCCATTAAAGGGACAGGGGCCTCCTACGAGCAGTACTTC. Translation: CAIKGTGASYEQYF.